The 11 T cell receptor beta chains in this list originate from one sample, sequenced in a study of blood T cells in healthy people across ages. Through a sample-barcoded 5' primer and a J-beta primer mix, a second PCR was run for roughly 6 to 12 cycles. In TCRdb, the 5' RACE reads were re-called with MiXCR into one record per CDR3 protein. The sample comprises about 1.4 million distinct CDR3 sequences, around 59% of which are singletons, and roughly 7% rests with the top ten. Sequenced material: blood. The source of these receptors is a man between 18 and 35 years old in good health.

The table lists this clonotype with a few counts. The chain carries TRBV29-1 and TRBJ2-7, with 11 bases identical to TRBD1. The CDR3 consists of 14 residues. V lost 4 bases, J lost 2 bases, and 4 bases stayed unmatched. In germline, CDR1 is SQVTM, CDR2 ANQGSEA. This chain's CDR3 is CSVAGTGGTYEQYF. The CDR3 DNA follows: TGCAGCGTTGCGGGGACAGGGGGAACCTACGAGCAGTACTTC.

The genes are TRBV28 and TRBJ2-3; D is possibly TRBD1 (6 bases). The germline V gene encodes CDR1 MDHEN and CDR2 SYDVKM. The CDR3 is made up of 13 amino acids. V lost 6 bases and J lost 4, with 11 bases in between. CDR3 bases: TGTGCCAGCAGATACAGGGCGGCAGATACGCAGTATTTT. Translated: CASRYRAADTQYF.

This rearrangement joins TRBV4-3 to TRBJ1-2; 8 bases line up with TRBD1. V lost 0 bases and J lost 10; bases outside the gene matches: 10. Germline CDR1 LGHNA, CDR2 YSLEER. The CDR3 runs 15 residues. The CDR3 sequence is CASSQDVGQVRYYTF. CDR3 in DNA: TGCGCCAGCAGCCAAGATGTGGGACAGGTTCGATACTACACCTTC.

The V call is TRBV20-1, the J call TRBJ2-5, with TRBD2 identical over 15 bases. The J call may be in error: the DNA end matches TRBJ2-7 better. This CDR3 spans 14 amino acids. CDR1 DFQATT and CDR2 SNEGSKA come from the germline V gene (reference sequence). The CDR3 protein is CSAGTSGRPGEQYF. The CDR3 coding sequence is TGCAGTGCAGGGACTAGCGGGAGGCCAGGCGAGCAGTACTTC.

V and J are TRBV7-8 and TRBJ2-1; D remains ambiguous. Germline V gene data show CDR1 as SGHVS and CDR2 as FQNEAQ. The CDR3 sequence is 14 residues long. Trimming left V 2 bases short and J 9 bases short, with 14 bases between. The CDR3 region is CASSLRPWYFEQFF. In nucleotides, the CDR3 is TGTGCCAGCAGCTTAAGGCCATGGTATTTTGAGCAGTTCTTC. The complete variable domain, with remaining parts taken from reference TRBV7-8 and TRBJ2-1, reads GAGVSQSPRYKVAKRGQDVALRCDPISGHVSLFWYQQALGQGPEFLTYFQNEAQLDKSGLPSDRFFAERPEGSVSTLKIQRTQQEDSAVYLCASSLRPWYFEQFFGPGTRLTVL.

Of note for this clonotype: The junction shows a germline mismatch at one end, possibly a read error. The rearrangement uses TRBV20-1 and TRBJ1-1; D is undetermined. Germline CDR1 and CDR2: DFQATT and SNEGSKA (reference sequence). This CDR3 has 14 amino acids. CDR3 DNA: TGCAGTGCTCGAGACGAGAACAGGAACACTGAAGCTTTCTTT. Translated: CSARDENRNTEAFF.

The V gene is TRBV12-3 or TRBV12-4, the J gene TRBJ2-3; TRBD2 might be the D (5 bases). The V end lost 2 bases, the J end lost 6 bases, and 18 bases lay between the germline ends. The CDR3 runs to 16 residues. The CDR3 coding sequence is TGTGCCAGCAGTTTATGGGCGGACTCGTCCGTTGATACGCAGTATTTT. It translates to CASSLWADSSVDTQYF.

The J gene is TRBJ1-1, the V gene TRBV27; D not resolved. V lost 7 bases and J 0 bases, leaving 6 bases between the germline ends. From germline, CDR1 is MNHEY and CDR2 SMNVEV (reference sequence). This CDR3 is 12 amino acids long. The CDR3 DNA reads as TGTGCCAGCAAAAGTATGAACACTGAAGCTTTCTTT. It specifies CASKSMNTEAFF.

This chain uses TRBV6-1 with TRBJ2-3, with 13 bases lining up with TRBD2. J lost 5 bases, V lost 4 bases, and 6 bases had no gene match. There are 16 residues in the CDR3. Germline CDR1 is MNHNS and CDR2 is SASEGT. In nucleotides, the CDR3 is TGTGCCAGCAGTGCCCGGACTAGCGGGAGTGGAGATACGCAGTATTTT. It yields the protein CASSARTSGSGDTQYF.

J is TRBJ2-7 and V is TRBV6-1; D might be TRBD1 (6 bases). This CDR3 region has 14 residues. V was shortened by 2 bases and J by 5 bases, with 13 bases between the two germline ends. In germline, CDR1 is MNHNS, CDR2 SASEGT. The CDR3: CASSELGARHEQYF. The CDR3 DNA reads as TGTGCCAGCAGTGAACTGGGGGCGAGGCACGAGCAGTACTTC.

V gene TRBV7-8 combines with J gene TRBJ1-5, with no clear D. CDR1 and CDR2 from the germline V gene are SGHVS and FQNEAQ. The CDR3 consists of 15 residues. The V end was cut by 5 bases, the J end by 5 bases, with 16 bases between. The CDR3 nucleotides read TGTGCCAGCAGCCCCAGCGGGGTATCGGATCAGCCCCAGCATTTT. Amino acid sequence: CASSPSGVSDQPQHF. Full variable domain (outside the CDR3, taken from reference TRBV7-8 and TRBJ1-5): GAGVSQSPRYKVAKRGQDVALRCDPISGHVSLFWYQQALGQGPEFLTYFQNEAQLDKSGLPSDRFFAERPEGSVSTLKIQRTQQEDSAVYLCASSPSGVSDQPQHFGDGTRLSIL.